These 15 T cell receptor beta chains share one sample of origin, sequenced in a study of metastatic and nonmetastatic thyroid tumors. TCRdb re-clonotyped the PCR reads through MiXCR. This table holds 84,000 or so clones, around 9.1% found once. Before thyroid surgery, none of the patients had received any treatment. Sequenced: blood. These receptors originate from a female donor with papillary thyroid cancer or a benign thyroid nodule (not recorded which). Some clones in this sample may be carry-over from other donors' samples.

A word on this clone: The germline gene is not matched at one end of the junction; a read error may be the cause. The chain employs TRBV6-1 and TRBJ2-4, with TRBD2 identical over 8 bases. The CDR3 has 15 residues. The germline V gene has CDR1 MNHNS and CDR2 SASEGT. Written as DNA, the CDR3 is TGTGCCAGCAGTGAACGGGGGGGAGACAAAAACATTCAGTGCTTC. Translating it yields CASSERGGDKNIQCF.

In this sample, this clone turned up many times. This sequence joins TRBV30 and TRBJ1-1; D gene unclear. Trimming pared 8 bases from V and 5 bases from J, leaving 12 bases between. CDR3 length: 11 amino acids. Germline CDR1 reads GTSNPN; CDR2 reads SVGIG (reference sequence). This CDR3 reads CARGLITEAFF. The CDR3 DNA reads TGTGCCCGAGGGTTAATTACTGAAGCTTTCTTT.

A word on this clone: A much larger clone lies one base from this, so it may be a read error. The chain joins TRBV11-2 to TRBJ2-6; D uncertain. The V gene lost 5 bases and the J gene lost 0 bases, with 5 bases spanning the gap. CDR3 length: 14 residues. Germline values: CDR1 SGHAT, CDR2 FQNNGV. The CDR3 sequence is CASSPRSGANVLTF. Written as DNA, the CDR3 is TGTGCCAGCAGCCCGCGCTCTGGGGCCAACGTCCTGACTTTC.

Many counts were recorded for this clone. The gene calls are TRBV5-5 and TRBJ1-1; tentative D call: TRBD1 (5 bases). V lost 1 base to trimming and J lost 7 bases, with 11 bases between them. The CDR3 runs to 13 residues. Germline V gene lookup returns CDR1 SGHKS and CDR2 YYEKEE (reference sequence). The CDR3 DNA is TGTGCCAGCAGCTTGACGACAGTGGGTGAAGCTTTCTTT. It specifies CASSLTTVGEAFF.

This clone showed up many times. The chain carries TRBV20-1 and TRBJ1-2; tentative D call: TRBD1 (6 bases). V was clipped by 5 bases and J by 6 bases, with 16 bases between them. Per germline, CDR1 DFQATT and CDR2 SNEGSKA (reference sequence). The CDR3 consists of 13 residues. The CDR3 region has the DNA TGCAGTGCTGAGGACAGTGGGAGGCATGGCTACACCTTC. It yields the protein CSAEDSGRHGYTF.

This clone was observed a handful of times. The chain employs TRBV9 and TRBJ2-1, with D possibly matching TRBD2 (5 bases). The CDR3 loop spans 14 amino acids. The V gene lost 4 bases and the J gene lost 4 bases, with 12 bases spanning the gap. Per the germline V gene, CDR1 is SGDLS and CDR2 is YYNGEE. The CDR3 here is CASSSGVSYNEQFF. CDR3 nucleotide sequence: TGTGCCAGCAGCTCCGGGGTATCGTACAATGAGCAGTTCTTC.

This clone came up once. A much larger clonotype is one base distant, so this may be a read error. V and J are TRBV5-1 and TRBJ2-5; the D gene could be TRBD1 or TRBD2 (6 bases each). CDR1 is SGHRS, CDR2 YFSETQ, per germline. The CDR3 spans 15 residues. The V end was cut by 4 bases, the J end by 5 bases, with 18 bases between. The CDR3 here is CASSPLVPGAETQYF. The CDR3 DNA sequence: TGCGCCAGCAGCCCTCTTGTTCCGGGGGCTGAGACCCAGTACTTC. Together with reference TRBV5-1 and TRBJ2-5, the CDR3 gives the full variable domain: KAGVTQTPRYLIKTRGQQVTLSCSPISGHRSVSWYQQTPGQGLQFLFEYFSETQRNKGNFPGRFSGRQFSNSRSEMNVSTLELGDSALYLCASSPLVPGAETQYFGPGTRLLVL.

This clone was recorded at least ten times. The genes are TRBV2 and TRBJ2-1, with D perhaps assigned TRBD1 or TRBD2 (6 bases each). The germline V gene has CDR1 SNHLY and CDR2 FYNNEI. This CDR3 comprises 15 residues. The V end was cut by 1 base, the J end by 7 bases, with 14 bases between. The chain's CDR3 is CASSEDTGRWNEQFF. CDR3 DNA: TGTGCCAGCAGTGAAGATACAGGGAGGTGGAATGAGCAGTTCTTC.

The chain carries TRBV2 and TRBJ2-4; 8 bases line up with TRBD1. This CDR3 is 18 amino acids long. Germline V lookup: CDR1 SNHLY, CDR2 FYNNEI. Trimming removed 10 bases from V and 0 bases from J; junction bases left unmatched: 17. The CDR3 sequence is CAIISRDRSKLAKNIQYF. The CDR3 DNA reads as TGTGCCATCATATCCCGGGACAGGTCTAAGTTAGCCAAAAACATTCAGTACTTC. Drawing the rest from reference TRBV2 and TRBJ2-4, the complete variable domain is EPEVTQTPSHQVTQMGQEVILRCVPISNHLYFYWYRQILGQKVEFLVSFYNNEISEKSEIFDDQFSVERPDGSNFTLKIRSTKLEDSAMYFCAIISRDRSKLAKNIQYFGAGTRLSVL.

Ten or more counts support this clone. Just one base apart from a much larger clone, this may be a read error. V usage is TRBV12-3 or TRBV12-4 and J usage is TRBJ1-2; D unresolved. The length of the CDR3 is 12 residues. Here the CDR3 reads CAGSTQNYGYTF. The CDR3 nucleotides are TGTGCCGGCAGCACTCAGAACTATGGCTACACCTTC.

V usage is TRBV29-1 and J usage is TRBJ2-5, with D perhaps being TRBD1 or TRBD2 (5 bases each). Germline V lookup: CDR1 SQVTM, CDR2 ANQGSEA. V dropped 0 bases and J dropped 1 base, with 18 bases sitting between them. The CDR3 is made up of 17 amino acids. The CDR3 protein is CSVEDPGEGTLQETQYF. Here the CDR3 DNA reads TGCAGCGTTGAAGATCCAGGTGAGGGGACGCTCCAAGAGACCCAGTACTTC.

This clone showed up many times. The chain uses TRBV9 and TRBJ2-1, with a tentative D call TRBD2 (7 bases). CDR1 and CDR2 (germline): SGDLS, YYNGEE. This CDR3 is built from 15 residues. V was shortened by 4 bases and J by 12 bases, with 23 bases between the two germline ends. CDR3 protein: CASSIGGGGASRQFF. In nucleotides, the CDR3 is TGTGCCAGCAGCATTGGAGGGGGGGGCGCGAGTCGGCAGTTCTTC.

This clone was observed many times. The V call is TRBV6-1, the J call TRBJ2-7, with 10 bases matching TRBD1. The V segment lost 3 bases and the J segment 2 bases; nucleotides outside the gene matches: 4. The CDR3 runs to 15 residues. Per the germline V gene, CDR1 is MNHNS and CDR2 is SASEGT. Here the CDR3 reads CASSEETGGAYEQYF. In DNA, the CDR3 is TGTGCCAGCAGTGAGGAGACAGGGGGCGCCTACGAGCAGTACTTC.

The chain uses TRBV5-1 and TRBJ1-2; 9 positions agree with TRBD1. Germline CDR1 and CDR2: SGHRS and YFSETQ. The ends lost 7 bases at V and 4 bases at J; junction bases unmatched: 14. The CDR3 runs 16 residues. The CDR3 loop is CASQPSLGTGLYGYTF. In DNA, the CDR3 is TGCGCCAGCCAACCATCTCTCGGGACAGGGCTCTATGGCTACACCTTC.

This clone was observed many times. The rearrangement links TRBV7-9 to TRBJ1-2; 7 nucleotides line up with TRBD1. The CDR3 extends over 14 amino acids. In germline, CDR1 is SEHNR, CDR2 FQNEAQ (reference sequence). With V trimmed by 4 bases and J by 4 bases, 6 bases remained unmatched. In DNA form, the CDR3 reads TGTGCCAGCAGCTCGACAGGGACCATCTATGGCTACACCTTC. It is translated as CASSSTGTIYGYTF.